This TCR beta chain is from a study of CD8+CD57+ T cells in acquired aplastic anemia. Study-level background: Sorted CD4+ and CD8+ cell DNA averaged roughly 3 ug. As sequenced from healthy donors, CD4+ cells averaged around 10 million reads. Findings of the study overall: Patients were compared with controls for CD8+ Simpson's diversity, and no significant difference emerged. Sharing between patients and controls was observed for twenty-nine CD8+ CDR3 sequences.

The germline V and J ends were trimmed by 4 bases and 0 bases, with 10 bases remaining between them. The CDR3 is made up of 15 amino acids. The V gene's germline CDR1 is SNHLY and CDR2 FYNNEI. Researchers used genomic DNA as the template to profile TCR beta VDJ and CDR3. TCRdb used MiXCR to reprocess the reads, holding one entry per CDR3 protein. The sample lists tens of thousands of distinct CDR3 sequences; around 72% were seen once. A note on this clonotype: Its antigen is unknown.

The chain recombines TRBV2 with TRBJ2-1, with D perhaps matching TRBD2 (6 bases). Sample: sorted CD4+, CD8+, or CD8+CD57+ T cells (not recorded which) from PBMCs. This receptor was obtained from a human donor in good health, serving as a control. As DNA, the CDR3 is TGTGCCAGCAGTGGGGGGGAGAGCTCCTACAATGAGCAGTTCTTC. Translation: CASSGGESSYNEQFF. Variable domain in full (rest from reference TRBV2 and TRBJ2-1): EPEVTQTPSHQVTQMGQEVILRCVPISNHLYFYWYRQILGQKVEFLVSFYNNEISEKSEIFDDQFSVERPDGSNFTLKIRSTKLEDSAMYFCASSGGESSYNEQFFGPGTRLTVL.